The 26 T cell receptor beta chains below were found in one sample sequenced in a study of graft-versus-host responses after intestinal transplantation. No antigen has been identified for these receptors. Some clones are missing from TCRdb's copy, which holds only in-frame ones; the method was immunoSEQ multiplex PCR. The table has 90,000 to 120,000 clones, around 90% seen once; the top ten hold about 0.73%. The source was unstimulated CD4+ T cells sorted from spleen or lymph node cells, collected before transplant. The source is a human donor who was the organ donor for an intestinal transplant.

CDR3: CASSQVNSGRVSPGELFF. The CDR3 nucleotides read TGTGCCAGCAGCCAAGTAAATAGCGGGCGGGTGAGTCCCGGGGAGCTGTTTTTT. The chain carries TRBV4-2 and TRBJ2-2, with TRBD2 matching over 7 bases. The CDR3 runs to 18 residues. The junction had 14 bases not matched to a gene; V was cut back by 1 base and J by 6 bases. Germline V gives CDR1 LGHNA, CDR2 YNFKEQ.

The V call is TRBV5-8, the J call TRBJ2-1; 8 nucleotides agree with TRBD2. The trim removed 1 base at V and 4 bases at J, leaving 4 bases unmatched. CDR1 is SGHTS, CDR2 YDEGEE, per germline. The CDR3 is made up of 15 amino acids. The CDR3, as DNA: TGTGCCAGCAGCTTGAGGGGACTAGGGTACAATGAGCAGTTCTTC. Translating it yields CASSLRGLGYNEQFF.

The chain links TRBV6-4 to TRBJ2-3; D ambiguous. Per germline, CDR1 MRHNA and CDR2 SNTAGT. This CDR3 contains 13 residues. The V end lost 1 base, the J end lost 10 bases, and 12 bases lay between the germline ends. The CDR3 is CASSDYPDLPQYF. The CDR3, as DNA: TGTGCCAGCAGTGACTACCCCGACCTGCCGCAGTATTTT.

V gene TRBV29-1 combines with J gene TRBJ1-6; D uncertain. Germline assignment: CDR1 SQVTM and CDR2 ANQGSEA. The V end was cut by 7 bases, the J end by 6 bases, with 13 bases between. This CDR3 region has 13 residues. The CDR3 coding sequence is TGCAGCGCCTCAAGGGATTCTAATTCACCCCTCCACTTT. Amino acids: CSASRDSNSPLHF. The whole variable domain, filled in from reference TRBV29-1 and TRBJ1-6, reads SAVISQKPSRDICQRGTSLTIQCQVDSQVTMMFWYRQQPGQSLTLIATANQGSEATYESGFVIDKFPISRPNLTFSTLTVSNMSPEDSSIYLCSASRDSNSPLHFGNGTRLTVT.

The rearrangement links TRBV10-3 to TRBJ2-5; D is tentatively TRBD1 or TRBD2 (5 bases each). From germline, CDR1 is ENHRY and CDR2 SYGVKD. Between the trimmed V and J ends, which lost 2 bases and 5 bases, there was a span of 12 bases. This CDR3 comprises 14 residues. The CDR3 bases are TGTGCCATCAGTGAGGGTTGGGGGATGGAGACCCAGTACTTC. It encodes CAISEGWGMETQYF.

The CDR3 sequence: CASSPWGRGALFTQPEAFF. As DNA, the CDR3 is TGTGCCAGCAGCCCATGGGGCCGGGGGGCGCTTTTTACGCAACCTGAAGCTTTCTTT. The chain carries TRBV7-2 and TRBJ1-1; D might be TRBD1 (6 bases). V was shortened by 5 bases and J by 6 bases, with 31 bases between the two germline ends. Germline V gives CDR1 SGHTA, CDR2 FQGNSA. The CDR3 has 19 amino acids.

The chain joins TRBV19 to TRBJ2-3; D might be TRBD1 or TRBD2, each matching 6 bases. V lost 8 bases to trimming and J lost 4 bases, with 13 bases between them. The CDR3 contains 13 residues. The germline gives CDR1 LNHDA, CDR2 SQIVND (reference sequence). DNA for the CDR3: TGTGCCAGTTGCGCGAGGGGGGCAGATACGCAGTATTTT. Its translation: CASCARGADTQYF.

The chain joins TRBV15 to TRBJ2-5; D unclear. The CDR3 runs 13 residues. V was shortened by 1 base and J by 3 bases, with 6 bases between the two germline ends. The germline CDR1 and CDR2 sequences are LNHNV and YYDKDF (reference sequence). The CDR3 DNA sequence: TGTGCCACCAGCAGAGCGTTAAAAGAGACCCAGTACTTC. It is translated as CATSRALKETQYF.

The chain links TRBV11-2 to TRBJ2-7, with TRBD2 identical over 11 bases. Germline V lookup: CDR1 SGHAT, CDR2 FQNNGV. The CDR3 loop spans 16 amino acids. J was trimmed by 1 base and V by 4 bases; bases with no gene match: 6. The CDR3 region is CASSSGLAGLSYEQYF. CDR3 bases: TGTGCCAGCAGCTCAGGACTAGCGGGTCTTTCCTACGAGCAGTACTTC.

Here the CDR3 reads CASSPGQGASTDTQYF. The DNA for the CDR3 is TGTGCCAGCAGTCCCGGACAGGGGGCAAGCACAGATACGCAGTATTTT. The chain links TRBV27 to TRBJ2-3; the match to TRBD1 covers 11 bases. V shed 5 bases and J 0 bases; nucleotides not matched to a gene: 4. CDR1 and CDR2 (germline): MNHEY, SMNVEV (reference sequence). This CDR3 spans 16 amino acids.

J is TRBJ2-1 and V is TRBV7-2, with 8 bases identical to TRBD2. Germline V gene sequence: CDR1 SGHTA, CDR2 FQGNSA. Germline trimming cut 6 bases from V and 4 bases from J; bases unmatched to any gene: 8. CDR3 length: 15 residues. This CDR3 is CASRGVSGTYNEQFF. In DNA, the CDR3 is TGTGCCAGCAGAGGAGTTAGCGGGACTTACAATGAGCAGTTCTTC.

The chain recombines TRBV2 with TRBJ1-5; tentative D call: TRBD1 (5 bases). V was shortened by 5 bases and J by 1 base, with 9 bases between the two germline ends. The germline V gene has CDR1 SNHLY and CDR2 FYNNEI. The CDR3 is made up of 14 amino acids. The CDR3 bases are TGTGCCAGCAGTAAGGGGAAAAGCAATCAGCCCCAGCATTTT. It is translated as CASSKGKSNQPQHF.

The gene calls are TRBV18 and TRBJ2-2; D gene ambiguous. CDR3 length equals 14 residues. V shed 3 bases and J shed 8 bases, with 13 bases lying between them. In germline, CDR1 is KGHSH, CDR2 LQKENI. The DNA for the CDR3 is TGTGCCAGCTCACCGCGGACCAGCCCGGGGGAGCTGTTTTTT. It specifies CASSPRTSPGELFF.

CDR3 residues: CASKRDRGLNTEAFF. In DNA, the CDR3 is TGTGCCAGTAAGAGGGACAGGGGGCTGAACACTGAAGCTTTCTTT. The genes are TRBV19 and TRBJ1-1, with 12 bases aligning to TRBD1. Germline-derived CDR1 and CDR2 are LNHDA and SQIVND (reference sequence). This CDR3 contains 15 residues. Unmatched junction bases numbered 3, after V lost 7 bases and J lost 0 bases.

Note on this clone: An end of the junction differs from the germline gene, which may be a read error. Different DNA sequences within this sample yield the same CDR3. This chain uses TRBV4-1 with TRBJ1-4; maybe TRBD1 (5 bases). Germline V gene sequence: CDR1 MGHRA, CDR2 YSYEKL. CDR3 length: 14 amino acids. CDR3 in DNA: TGTGCCAGCAGCTTGGGGCAGGGAAATGAAAAACTGTTTTTT. Encoded protein: CASSLGQGNEKLFF.

CDR3 residues: CASSPYTEAFF. DNA of the CDR3: TGTGCCAGCAGCCCTTACACTGAAGCTTTCTTT. The rearrangement links TRBV2 to TRBJ1-1; unclear D gene. Trimming removed 6 bases at V and 3 bases at J, with 5 bases between. The V gene's germline CDR1 is SNHLY and CDR2 FYNNEI. CDR3 size: 11 residues.

V gene TRBV20-1 combines with J gene TRBJ2-7; D is perhaps TRBD1 or TRBD2 (5 bases each). V dropped 4 bases and J dropped 3 bases, with 7 bases sitting between them. The CDR3 covers 11 residues. Germline lookup yields CDR1 DFQATT and CDR2 SNEGSKA (reference sequence). In nucleotides, the CDR3 is TGCAGTGCTATTGGGGGCTACGAGCAGTACTTC. It translates to CSAIGGYEQYF.

The rearrangement joins TRBV10-3 to TRBJ2-3, with 9 bases matching TRBD1. Losses at the gene ends were 11 bases for V and 3 bases for J; bases not matched to a gene: 9. This CDR3 contains 14 residues. Germline V gives CDR1 ENHRY, CDR2 SYGVKD. The CDR3 here is CAVNRDRVTDTQYF. The CDR3 nucleotides are TGTGCCGTAAACCGGGACAGGGTTACAGATACGCAGTATTTT.

The chain recombines TRBV13 with TRBJ2-5, with 10 bases fitting TRBD1. With the DNA end fitting TRBJ2-7 better, the J assignment may be wrong. Germline assignment: CDR1 PRHDT and CDR2 FYEKMQ (reference sequence). This CDR3 region has 14 residues. The CDR3 DNA reads as TGTGCCAGCAGCCAAGGGGACAGGGGCTACGAGCAGTACTTC. It specifies CASSQGDRGYEQYF.

The chain employs TRBV7-8 and TRBJ1-2, with 7 bases matching TRBD1. CDR3 length equals 13 residues. The germline CDR1 and CDR2 sequences are SGHVS and FQNEAQ. With V trimmed by 5 bases and J by 4 bases, 4 bases remained unmatched. CDR3 sequence: CASSAGQAYGYTF. The CDR3 DNA reads TGTGCCAGCAGCGCCGGACAGGCCTATGGCTACACCTTC.

The V call is TRBV19, the J call TRBJ1-5; D call uncertain. This CDR3 comprises 14 residues. Germline CDR1 and CDR2: LNHDA and SQIVND (reference sequence). V was shortened by 8 bases and J by 4 bases, with 15 bases between the two germline ends. The CDR3 nucleotides are TGTGCCAGTGCCAGGCGGAGAGGGAATCAGCCCCAGCATTTT. Residues: CASARRRGNQPQHF.

The chain combines TRBV7-2 with TRBJ1-4, with D possibly being TRBD1 (6 bases). Germline assignment: CDR1 SGHTA and CDR2 FQGNSA. The CDR3 runs 16 residues. V was clipped by 4 bases and J by 4 bases, with 16 bases between them. CDR3 bases: TGTGCCAGCAGCTCTTCCTGGACAGTTCGTAATGAAAAACTGTTTTTT. Its protein product is CASSSSWTVRNEKLFF.

The V and J genes are TRBV10-3 and TRBJ1-6; no definite D call. Between the trimmed V and J ends, which lost 0 bases and 2 bases, there was a span of 11 bases. This CDR3 is built from 17 residues. The germline V gene has CDR1 ENHRY and CDR2 SYGVKD. The DNA of the CDR3 is TGTGCCATCAGTGAGTCAAAGGGATCGGCCTATAATTCACCCCTCCACTTT. Translated, it gives CAISESKGSAYNSPLHF.

In the case of this clone: Because the CDR3 is missing its conserved closing phenylalanine or tryptophan, this is likely a read error. The DNA is left out, because the CDR3 cannot be placed on it with certainty; the CDR3 is given as TCRdb lists it. The chain joins TRBV6-1 to TRBJ1-2; TRBD1 is the table's D call, not checked against the DNA. Per germline, CDR1 MNHNS and CDR2 SASEGT. Termini included, the CDR3 measures 10 amino acids. The CDR3 loop reads CASSSRTDSK.

The chain couples TRBV15 to TRBJ1-1; D is perhaps TRBD1 (5 bases). CDR1 LNHNV and CDR2 YYDKDF come from the germline V gene (reference sequence). Trimming took off 2 bases at V and 4 bases at J, with 8 bases between the two ends. The CDR3 has 13 residues. Written as DNA, the CDR3 is TGTGCCACCAGCAGACTAACAGGCACTGAAGCTTTCTTT. Protein sequence: CATSRLTGTEAFF.

The V call is TRBV2, the J call TRBJ1-2; tentatively, D is TRBD1 (5 bases). CDR3 length: 13 residues. V was cut by 2 bases and J by 4 bases, with 8 bases left in between. Germline CDR1 SNHLY, CDR2 FYNNEI. The CDR3: CASSESGGYGYTF. CDR3 nucleotides: TGTGCCAGCAGTGAAAGCGGGGGCTATGGCTACACCTTC.